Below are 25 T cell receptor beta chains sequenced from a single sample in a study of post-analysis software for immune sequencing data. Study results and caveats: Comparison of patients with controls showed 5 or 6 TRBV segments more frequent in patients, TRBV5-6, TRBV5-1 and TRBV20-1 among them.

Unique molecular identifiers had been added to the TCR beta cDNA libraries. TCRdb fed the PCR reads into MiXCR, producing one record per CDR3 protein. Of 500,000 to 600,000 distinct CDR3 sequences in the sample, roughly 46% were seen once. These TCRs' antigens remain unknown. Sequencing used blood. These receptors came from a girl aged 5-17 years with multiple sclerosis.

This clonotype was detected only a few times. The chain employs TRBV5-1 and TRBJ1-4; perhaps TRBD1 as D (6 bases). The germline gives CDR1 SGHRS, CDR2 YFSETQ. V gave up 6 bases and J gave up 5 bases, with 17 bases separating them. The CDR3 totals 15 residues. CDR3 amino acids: CASNSGGTQNEKLFF. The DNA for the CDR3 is TGCGCCAGCAACTCCGGTGGGACACAGAATGAAAAACTGTTTTTT.

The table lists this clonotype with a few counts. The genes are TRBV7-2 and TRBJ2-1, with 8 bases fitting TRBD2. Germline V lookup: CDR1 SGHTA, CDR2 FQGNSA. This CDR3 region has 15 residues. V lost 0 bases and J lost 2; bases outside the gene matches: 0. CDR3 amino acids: CASSLASGAYNEQFF. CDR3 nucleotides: TGTGCCAGCAGCTTAGCTAGCGGGGCCTACAATGAGCAGTTCTTC.

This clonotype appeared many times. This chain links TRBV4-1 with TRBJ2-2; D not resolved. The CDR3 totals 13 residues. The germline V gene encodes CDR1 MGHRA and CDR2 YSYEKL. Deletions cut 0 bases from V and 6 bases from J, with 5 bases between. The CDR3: CASSQDRAGELFF. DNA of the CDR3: TGCGCCAGCAGCCAAGATCGGGCCGGGGAGCTGTTTTTT.

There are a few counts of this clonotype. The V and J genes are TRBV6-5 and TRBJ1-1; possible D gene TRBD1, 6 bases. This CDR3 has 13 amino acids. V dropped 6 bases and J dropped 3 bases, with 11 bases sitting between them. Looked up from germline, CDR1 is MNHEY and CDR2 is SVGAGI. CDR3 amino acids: CASRLTGYTEAFF. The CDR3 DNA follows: TGTGCCAGCAGGTTGACAGGCTACACTGAAGCTTTCTTT.

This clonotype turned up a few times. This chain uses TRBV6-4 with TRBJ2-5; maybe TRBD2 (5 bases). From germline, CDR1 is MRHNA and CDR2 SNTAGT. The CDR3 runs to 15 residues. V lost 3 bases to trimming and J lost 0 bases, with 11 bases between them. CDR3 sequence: CASSEVAGNQETQYF. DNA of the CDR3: TGTGCCAGCAGTGAGGTGGCGGGTAACCAAGAGACCCAGTACTTC.

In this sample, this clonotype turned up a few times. CDR3: CASSPKTGHSTDTQYF. CDR3 coding DNA: TGTGCCAGCAGCCCGAAGACTGGCCATAGCACAGATACGCAGTATTTT. The rearrangement links TRBV7-2 to TRBJ2-3; no firm D call. There are 16 residues in the CDR3. Trimming stripped 5 bases from V and 0 bases from J, with 15 bases between. Germline V CDR1 and CDR2: SGHTA, FQGNSA.

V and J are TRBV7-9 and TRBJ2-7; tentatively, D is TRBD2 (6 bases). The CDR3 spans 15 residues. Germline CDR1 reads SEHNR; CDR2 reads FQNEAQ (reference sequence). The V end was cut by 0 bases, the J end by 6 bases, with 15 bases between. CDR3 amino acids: CASSLAEGQKCEQYF. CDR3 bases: TGTGCCAGCAGCTTAGCGGAGGGGCAGAAATGCGAGCAGTACTTC.

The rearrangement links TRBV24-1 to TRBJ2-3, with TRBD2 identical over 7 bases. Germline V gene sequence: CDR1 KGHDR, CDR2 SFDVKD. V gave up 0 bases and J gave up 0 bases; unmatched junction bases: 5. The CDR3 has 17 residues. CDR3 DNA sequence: TGTGCCACCAGTGATTTGCGCGCTAGCGGAAGCACAGATACGCAGTATTTT. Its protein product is CATSDLRASGSTDTQYF.

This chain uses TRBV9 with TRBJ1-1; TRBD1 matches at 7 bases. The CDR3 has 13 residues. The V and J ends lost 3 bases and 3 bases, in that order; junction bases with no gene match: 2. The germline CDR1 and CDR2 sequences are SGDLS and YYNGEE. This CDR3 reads CASSGQGDTEAFF. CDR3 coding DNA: TGTGCCAGCAGCGGTCAGGGGGACACTGAAGCTTTCTTT.

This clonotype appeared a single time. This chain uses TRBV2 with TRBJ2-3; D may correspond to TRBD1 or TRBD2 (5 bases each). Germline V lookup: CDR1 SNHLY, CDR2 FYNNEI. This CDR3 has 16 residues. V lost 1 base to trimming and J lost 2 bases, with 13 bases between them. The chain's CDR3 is CASSEEGLADTDTQYF. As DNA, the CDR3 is TGTGCCAGCAGTGAAGAGGGGCTAGCTGACACAGATACGCAGTATTTT. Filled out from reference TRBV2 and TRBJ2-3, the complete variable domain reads EPEVTQTPSHQVTQMGQEVILRCVPISNHLYFYWYRQILGQKVEFLVSFYNNEISEKSEIFDDQFSVERPDGSNFTLKIRSTKLEDSAMYFCASSEEGLADTDTQYFGPGTRLTVL.

The CDR3 loop is CASSLGQVGAKQYF. The CDR3 DNA reads TGCGCCAGCAGCTTGGGGCAGGTCGGAGCCAAGCAGTACTTC. The chain uses TRBV5-1 and TRBJ2-5; D not resolved. V lost 0 bases and J lost 11, with 17 bases in between. The germline V gene has CDR1 SGHRS and CDR2 YFSETQ. The CDR3 totals 14 residues.

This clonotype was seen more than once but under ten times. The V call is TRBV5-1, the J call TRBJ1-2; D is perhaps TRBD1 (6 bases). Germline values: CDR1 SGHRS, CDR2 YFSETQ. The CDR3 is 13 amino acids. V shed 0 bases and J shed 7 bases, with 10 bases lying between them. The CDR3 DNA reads TGCGCCAGCAGCTTGGACAGGGAACCTGGCTACACCTTC. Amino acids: CASSLDREPGYTF.

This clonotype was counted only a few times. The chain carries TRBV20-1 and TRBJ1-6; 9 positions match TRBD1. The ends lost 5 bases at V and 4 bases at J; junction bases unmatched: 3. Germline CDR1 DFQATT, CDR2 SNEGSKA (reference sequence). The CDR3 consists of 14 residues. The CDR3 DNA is TGCAGTGCTGTGACAGGGGGATATAATTCACCCCTCCACTTT. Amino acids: CSAVTGGYNSPLHF.

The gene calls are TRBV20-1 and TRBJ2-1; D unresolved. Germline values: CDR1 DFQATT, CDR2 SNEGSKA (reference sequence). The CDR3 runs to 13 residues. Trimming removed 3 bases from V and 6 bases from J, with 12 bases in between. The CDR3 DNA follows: TGCAGTGCTAGCGAGAGCTCGGCCAATGAGCAGTTCTTC. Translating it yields CSASESSANEQFF.

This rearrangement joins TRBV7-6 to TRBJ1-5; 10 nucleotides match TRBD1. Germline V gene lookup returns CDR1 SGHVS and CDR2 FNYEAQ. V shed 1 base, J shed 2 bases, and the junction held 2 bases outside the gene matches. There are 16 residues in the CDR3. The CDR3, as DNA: TGTGCCAGCAGCTTAGATGGGACAGGGGGCAATCAGCCCCAGCATTTT. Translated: CASSLDGTGGNQPQHF.

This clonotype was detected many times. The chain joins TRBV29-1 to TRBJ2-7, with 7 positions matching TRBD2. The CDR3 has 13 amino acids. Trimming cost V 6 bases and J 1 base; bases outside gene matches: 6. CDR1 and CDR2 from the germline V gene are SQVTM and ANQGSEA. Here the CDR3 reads CSVGPRGSYEQYF. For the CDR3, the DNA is TGCAGCGTGGGTCCGCGGGGGTCCTACGAGCAGTACTTC.

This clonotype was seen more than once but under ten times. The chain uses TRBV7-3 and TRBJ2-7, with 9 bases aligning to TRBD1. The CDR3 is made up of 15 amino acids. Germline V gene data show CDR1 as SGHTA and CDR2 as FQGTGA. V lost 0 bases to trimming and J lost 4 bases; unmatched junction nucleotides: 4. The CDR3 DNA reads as TGTGCCAGCAGCTTAACGGGGGACAGGGCGTACGAGCAGTACTTC. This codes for CASSLTGDRAYEQYF.

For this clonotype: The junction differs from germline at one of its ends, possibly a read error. CDR3 nucleotide sequence: TGTGCCAGCAGCTCCGATGCCTTCCGGCTAGCGGGTACTCCAGGGGTAGATACGCGGTATTTT. It encodes CASSSDAFRLAGTPGVDTRYF. The chain recombines TRBV11-2 with TRBJ2-3; the match to TRBD2 covers 8 bases. The CDR3 runs to 21 residues. Germline values: CDR1 SGHAT, CDR2 FQNNGV.

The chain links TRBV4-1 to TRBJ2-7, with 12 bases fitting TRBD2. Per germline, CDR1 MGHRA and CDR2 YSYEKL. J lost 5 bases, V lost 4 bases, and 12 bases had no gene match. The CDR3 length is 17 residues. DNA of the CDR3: TGCGCCAGCAGCCCGGGACTAGCGGGCCCCCTTGGACACGAGCAGTACTTC. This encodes CASSPGLAGPLGHEQYF.

The CDR3 region is CASSEWTGLSTDTQYF. As DNA, the CDR3 is TGTGCCAGCAGTGAATGGACAGGCCTTAGCACAGATACGCAGTATTTT. V gene TRBV6-4 combines with J gene TRBJ2-3; 7 bases are shared with TRBD1. The CDR3 extends over 16 amino acids. The germline V gene encodes CDR1 MRHNA and CDR2 SNTAGT. V shed 3 bases and J 0 bases; nucleotides not matched to a gene: 6.

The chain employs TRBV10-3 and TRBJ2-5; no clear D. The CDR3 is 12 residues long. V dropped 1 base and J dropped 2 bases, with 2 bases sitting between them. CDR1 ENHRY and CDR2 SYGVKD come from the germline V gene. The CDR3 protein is CAISELQETQYF. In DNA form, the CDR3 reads TGTGCCATCAGTGAGTTACAAGAGACCCAGTACTTC.

DNA for the CDR3: TGCAGTGCCAGCAAGTCAACCTCGACCTACGAGCAGTACTTC. Its protein is CSASKSTSTYEQYF. The chain recombines TRBV20-1 with TRBJ2-7, with no clear D. This CDR3 has 14 residues. Germline CDR1 DFQATT, CDR2 SNEGSKA (reference sequence). V shed 6 bases and J shed 2 bases, with 17 bases lying between them.

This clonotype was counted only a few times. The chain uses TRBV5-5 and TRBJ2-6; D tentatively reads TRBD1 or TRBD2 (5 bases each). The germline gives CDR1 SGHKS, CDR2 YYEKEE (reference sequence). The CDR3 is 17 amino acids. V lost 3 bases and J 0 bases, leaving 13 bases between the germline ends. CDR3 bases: TGTGCCAGCAGCTCCAGGGACGGTTACTCTGGGGCCAACGTCCTGACTTTC. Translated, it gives CASSSRDGYSGANVLTF.

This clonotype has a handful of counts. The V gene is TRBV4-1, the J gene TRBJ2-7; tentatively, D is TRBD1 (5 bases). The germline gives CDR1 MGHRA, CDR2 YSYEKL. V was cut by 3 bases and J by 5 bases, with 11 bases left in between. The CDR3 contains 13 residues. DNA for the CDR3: TGCGCCAGCAGCCAGTTGGGGCTTGACGAGCAGTACTTC. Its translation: CASSQLGLDEQYF.

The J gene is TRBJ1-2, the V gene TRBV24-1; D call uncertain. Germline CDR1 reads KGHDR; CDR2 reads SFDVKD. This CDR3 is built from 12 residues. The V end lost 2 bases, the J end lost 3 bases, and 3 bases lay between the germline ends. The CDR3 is CATSDSDYGYTF. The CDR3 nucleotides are TGTGCCACCAGTGATTCGGACTATGGCTACACCTTC.